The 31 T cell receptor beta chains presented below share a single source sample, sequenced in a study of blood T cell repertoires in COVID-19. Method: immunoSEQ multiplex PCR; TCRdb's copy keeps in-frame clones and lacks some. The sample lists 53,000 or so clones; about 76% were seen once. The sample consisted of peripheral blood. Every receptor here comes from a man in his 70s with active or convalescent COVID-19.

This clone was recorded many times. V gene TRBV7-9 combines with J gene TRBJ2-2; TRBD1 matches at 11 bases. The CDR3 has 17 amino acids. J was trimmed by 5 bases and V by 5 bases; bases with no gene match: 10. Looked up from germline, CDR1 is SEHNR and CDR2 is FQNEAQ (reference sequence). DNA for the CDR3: TGTGCCAGCAGCAAAGGGTTTCGGGACAGGGGGACCGGGGAGCTGTTTTTT. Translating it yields CASSKGFRDRGTGELFF.

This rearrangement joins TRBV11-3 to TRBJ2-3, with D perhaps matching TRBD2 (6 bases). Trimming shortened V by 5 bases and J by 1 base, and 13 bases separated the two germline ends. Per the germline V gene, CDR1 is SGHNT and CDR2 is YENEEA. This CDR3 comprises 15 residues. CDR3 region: CASSPREPRTDTQYF. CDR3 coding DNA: TGTGCCAGCAGCCCACGGGAGCCCCGCACAGATACGCAGTATTTT.

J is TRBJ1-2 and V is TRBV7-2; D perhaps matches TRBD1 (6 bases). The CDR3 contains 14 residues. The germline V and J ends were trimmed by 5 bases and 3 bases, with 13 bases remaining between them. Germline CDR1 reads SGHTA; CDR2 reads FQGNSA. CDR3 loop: CASSAQGDYYGYTF. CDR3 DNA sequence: TGTGCCAGCAGCGCACAGGGCGATTACTATGGCTACACCTTC.

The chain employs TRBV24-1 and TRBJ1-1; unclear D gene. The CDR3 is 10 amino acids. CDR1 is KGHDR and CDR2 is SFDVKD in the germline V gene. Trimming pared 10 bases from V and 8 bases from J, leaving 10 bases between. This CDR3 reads CATPRVEAFF. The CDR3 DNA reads TGTGCCACTCCCCGGGTCGAAGCTTTCTTT.

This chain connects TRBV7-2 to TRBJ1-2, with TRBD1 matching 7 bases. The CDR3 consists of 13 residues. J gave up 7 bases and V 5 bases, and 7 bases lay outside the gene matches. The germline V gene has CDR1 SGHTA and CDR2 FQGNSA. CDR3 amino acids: CASSPGQPTGYTF. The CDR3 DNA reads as TGTGCCAGCAGCCCGGGACAGCCTACTGGCTACACCTTC. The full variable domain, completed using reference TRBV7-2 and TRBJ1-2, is GAGVSQSPSNKVTEKGKDVELRCDPISGHTALYWYRQSLGQGLEFLIYFQGNSAPDKSGLPSDRFSAERTGGSVSTLTIQRTQQEDSAVYLCASSPGQPTGYTFGSGTRLTVV.

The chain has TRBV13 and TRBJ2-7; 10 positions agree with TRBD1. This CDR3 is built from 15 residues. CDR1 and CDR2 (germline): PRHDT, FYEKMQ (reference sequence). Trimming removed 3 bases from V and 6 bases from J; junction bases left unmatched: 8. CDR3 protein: CASSFGRQGAGEQYF. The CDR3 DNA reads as TGTGCCAGCAGCTTTGGCCGACAGGGGGCCGGCGAGCAGTACTTC. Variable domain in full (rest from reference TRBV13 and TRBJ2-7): AAGVIQSPRHLIKEKRETATLKCYPIPRHDTVYWYQQGPGQDPQFLISFYEKMQSDKGSIPDRFSAQQFSDYHSELNMSSLELGDSALYFCASSFGRQGAGEQYFGPGTRLTVT.

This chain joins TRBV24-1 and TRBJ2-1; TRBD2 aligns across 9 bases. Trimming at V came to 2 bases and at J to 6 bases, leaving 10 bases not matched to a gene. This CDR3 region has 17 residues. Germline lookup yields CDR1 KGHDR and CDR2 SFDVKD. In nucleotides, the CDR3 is TGTGCCACCAGTGATTCGCATGGGGCGGGAGGGATCAATGAGCAGTTCTTC. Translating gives CATSDSHGAGGINEQFF.

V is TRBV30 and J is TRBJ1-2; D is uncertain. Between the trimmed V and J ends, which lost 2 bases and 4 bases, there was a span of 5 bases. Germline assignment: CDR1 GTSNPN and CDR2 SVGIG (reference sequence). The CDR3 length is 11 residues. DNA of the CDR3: TGTGCCTGGAGTAGCCTCTATGGCTACACCTTC. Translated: CAWSSLYGYTF.

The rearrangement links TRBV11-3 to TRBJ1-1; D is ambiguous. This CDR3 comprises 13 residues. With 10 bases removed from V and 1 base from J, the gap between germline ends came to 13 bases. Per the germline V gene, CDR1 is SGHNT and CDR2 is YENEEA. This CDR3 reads CATVDTANTEAFF. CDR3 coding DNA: TGTGCCACCGTCGACACCGCGAACACTGAAGCTTTCTTT.

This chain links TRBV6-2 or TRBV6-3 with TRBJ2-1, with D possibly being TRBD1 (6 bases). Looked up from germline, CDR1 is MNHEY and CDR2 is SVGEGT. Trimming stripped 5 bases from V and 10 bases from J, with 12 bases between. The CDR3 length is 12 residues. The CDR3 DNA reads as TGTGCCAGCAGTAGGACAGTGGGGGAGCAGTTCTTC. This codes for CASSRTVGEQFF.

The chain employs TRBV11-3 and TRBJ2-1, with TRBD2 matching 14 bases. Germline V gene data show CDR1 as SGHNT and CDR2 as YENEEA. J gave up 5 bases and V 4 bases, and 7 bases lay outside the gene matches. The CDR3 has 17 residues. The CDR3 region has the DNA TGTGCCAGCAGCTCCAGACTAGCGGGAGGGACAAACAATGAGCAGTTCTTC. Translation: CASSSRLAGGTNNEQFF. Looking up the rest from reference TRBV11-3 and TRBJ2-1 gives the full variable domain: EAGVVQSPRYKIIEKKQPVAFWCNPISGHNTLYWYLQNLGQGPELLIRYENEEAVDDSQLPKDRFSAERLKGVDSTLKIQPAELGDSAVYLCASSSRLAGGTNNEQFFGPGTRLTVL.

The CDR3 DNA sequence: TGTGCCAGCAGTCCTTGGACAGGGGACCTTAATTCACCCCTCCACTTT. Protein sequence: CASSPWTGDLNSPLHF. The chain recombines TRBV28 with TRBJ1-6; the match to TRBD1 covers 9 bases. In germline, CDR1 is MDHEN, CDR2 SYDVKM. The ends lost 5 bases at V and 6 bases at J; junction bases unmatched: 8. This CDR3 is 16 amino acids long.

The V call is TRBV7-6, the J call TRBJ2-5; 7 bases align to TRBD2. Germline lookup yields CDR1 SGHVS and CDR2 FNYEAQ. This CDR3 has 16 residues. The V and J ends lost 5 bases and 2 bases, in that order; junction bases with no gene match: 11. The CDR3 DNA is TGTGCCAGCAGCCATAGCCGGGGAGGGACGCAAGAGACCCAGTACTTC. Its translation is CASSHSRGGTQETQYF.

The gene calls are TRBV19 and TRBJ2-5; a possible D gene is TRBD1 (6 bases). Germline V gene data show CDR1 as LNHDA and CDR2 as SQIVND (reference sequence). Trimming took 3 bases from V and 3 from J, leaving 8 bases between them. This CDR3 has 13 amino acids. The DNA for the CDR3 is TGTGCCAGTAGTATCAACAGGGAAGAGACCCAGTACTTC. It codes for CASSINREETQYF.

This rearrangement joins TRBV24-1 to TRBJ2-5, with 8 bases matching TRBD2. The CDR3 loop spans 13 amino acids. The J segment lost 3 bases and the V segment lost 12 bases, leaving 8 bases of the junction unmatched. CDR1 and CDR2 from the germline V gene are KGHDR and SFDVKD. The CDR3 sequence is CASAGGGKETQYF. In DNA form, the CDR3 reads TGTGCCTCCGCGGGGGGAGGGAAAGAGACCCAGTACTTC.

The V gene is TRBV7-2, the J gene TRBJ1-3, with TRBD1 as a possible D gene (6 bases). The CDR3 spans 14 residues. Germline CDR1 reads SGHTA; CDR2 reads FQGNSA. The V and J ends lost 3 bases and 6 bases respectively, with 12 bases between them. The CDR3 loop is CASSFDRSENTIYF. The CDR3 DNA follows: TGTGCCAGCAGCTTCGACAGGTCCGAAAACACCATATATTTT.

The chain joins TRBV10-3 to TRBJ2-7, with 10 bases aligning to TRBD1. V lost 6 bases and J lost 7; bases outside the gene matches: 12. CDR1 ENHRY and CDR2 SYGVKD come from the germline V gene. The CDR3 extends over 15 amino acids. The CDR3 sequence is CAISRGTGVRGEQYF. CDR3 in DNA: TGTGCCATCAGCCGGGGGACAGGGGTTCGAGGTGAGCAGTACTTC.

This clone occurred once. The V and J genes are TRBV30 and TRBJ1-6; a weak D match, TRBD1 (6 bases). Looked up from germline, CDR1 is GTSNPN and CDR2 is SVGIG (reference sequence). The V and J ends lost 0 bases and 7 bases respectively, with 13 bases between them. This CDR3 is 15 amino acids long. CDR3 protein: CAWSVQQGGNSPLHF. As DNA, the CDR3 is TGTGCCTGGAGTGTACAACAGGGTGGGAATTCACCCCTCCACTTT.

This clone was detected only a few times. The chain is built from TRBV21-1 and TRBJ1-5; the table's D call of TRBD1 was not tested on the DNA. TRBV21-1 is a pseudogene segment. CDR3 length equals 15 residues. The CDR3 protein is CASSRQRHNYQPQHF. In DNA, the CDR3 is TGTGCCAGCAGCAGACAGAGACACAATTATCAGCCCCAGCATTTT.

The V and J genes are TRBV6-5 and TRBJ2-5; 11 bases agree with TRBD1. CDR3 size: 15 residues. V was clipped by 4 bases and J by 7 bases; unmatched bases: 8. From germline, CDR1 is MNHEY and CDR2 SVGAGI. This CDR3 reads CASSLAGQGVGTQYF. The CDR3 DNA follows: TGTGCCAGCAGTTTAGCGGGACAGGGGGTTGGGACCCAGTACTTC.

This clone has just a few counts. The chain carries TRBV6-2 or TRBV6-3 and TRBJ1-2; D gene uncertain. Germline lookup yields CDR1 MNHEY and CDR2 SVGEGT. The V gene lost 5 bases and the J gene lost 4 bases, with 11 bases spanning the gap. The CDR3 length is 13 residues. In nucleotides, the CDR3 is TGTGCCAGCAGTATTGGAGTCTCCTATGGCTACACCTTC. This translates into CASSIGVSYGYTF.

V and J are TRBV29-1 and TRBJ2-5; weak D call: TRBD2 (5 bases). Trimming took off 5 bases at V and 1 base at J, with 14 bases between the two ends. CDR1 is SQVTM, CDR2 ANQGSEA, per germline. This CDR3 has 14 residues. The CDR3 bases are TGCAGCGTTCTCCCTGTCCGGGGCCAAGAGACCCAGTACTTC. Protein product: CSVLPVRGQETQYF.

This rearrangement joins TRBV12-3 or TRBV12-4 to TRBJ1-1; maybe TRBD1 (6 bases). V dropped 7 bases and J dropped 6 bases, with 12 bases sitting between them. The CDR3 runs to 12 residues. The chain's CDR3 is CASTLTGAEAFF. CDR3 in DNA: TGTGCCAGCACCCTGACAGGTGCTGAAGCTTTCTTT.

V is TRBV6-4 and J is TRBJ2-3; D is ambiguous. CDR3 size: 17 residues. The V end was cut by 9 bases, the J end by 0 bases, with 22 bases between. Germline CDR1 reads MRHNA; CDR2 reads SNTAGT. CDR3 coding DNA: TGTGCCAGACTTTCACACCCCACAGAACCTAGCACAGATACGCAGTATTTT. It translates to CARLSHPTEPSTDTQYF.

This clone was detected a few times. The CDR3 DNA reads TGTGCCAGCAGGCAAACGGTCTCTGGAAACACCATATATTTT. It is translated as CASRQTVSGNTIYF. The genes are TRBV2 and TRBJ1-3; D unclear. Trimming left V 6 bases short and J 0 bases short, with 9 bases between. Germline V CDR1 and CDR2: SNHLY, FYNNEI. There are 14 residues in the CDR3. The variable domain in full, with the rest retrieved from reference TRBV2 and TRBJ1-3, is EPEVTQTPSHQVTQMGQEVILRCVPISNHLYFYWYRQILGQKVEFLVSFYNNEISEKSEIFDDQFSVERPDGSNFTLKIRSTKLEDSAMYFCASRQTVSGNTIYFGEGSWLTVV.

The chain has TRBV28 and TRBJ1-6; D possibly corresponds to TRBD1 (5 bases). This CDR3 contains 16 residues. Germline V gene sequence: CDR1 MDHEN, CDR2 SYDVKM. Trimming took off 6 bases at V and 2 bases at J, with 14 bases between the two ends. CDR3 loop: CASSPGGRTYNSPLHF. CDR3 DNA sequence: TGTGCCAGCAGCCCTGGGGGGAGGACCTATAATTCACCCCTCCACTTT.

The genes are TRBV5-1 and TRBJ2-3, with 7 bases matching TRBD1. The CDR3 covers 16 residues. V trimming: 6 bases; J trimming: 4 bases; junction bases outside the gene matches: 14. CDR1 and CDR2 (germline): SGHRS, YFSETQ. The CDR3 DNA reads TGCGCCAGCACCCCTGGGGTAGGGGGCAATTCAGATACGCAGTATTTT. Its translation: CASTPGVGGNSDTQYF. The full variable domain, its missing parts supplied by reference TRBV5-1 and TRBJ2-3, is KAGVTQTPRYLIKTRGQQVTLSCSPISGHRSVSWYQQTPGQGLQFLFEYFSETQRNKGNFPGRFSGRQFSNSRSEMNVSTLELGDSALYLCASTPGVGGNSDTQYFGPGTRLTVL.

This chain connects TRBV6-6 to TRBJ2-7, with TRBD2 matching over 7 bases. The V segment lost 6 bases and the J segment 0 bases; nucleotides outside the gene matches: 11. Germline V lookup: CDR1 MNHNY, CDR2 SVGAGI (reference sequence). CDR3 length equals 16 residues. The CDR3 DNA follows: TGTGCCAGCAGATGGACGGCCAGCGGGACCTCCTACGAGCAGTACTTC. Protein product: CASRWTASGTSYEQYF.

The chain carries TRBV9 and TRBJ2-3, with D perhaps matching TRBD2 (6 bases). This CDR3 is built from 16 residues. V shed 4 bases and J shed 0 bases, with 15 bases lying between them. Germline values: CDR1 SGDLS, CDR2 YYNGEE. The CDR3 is CASSPRRDTSTDTQYF. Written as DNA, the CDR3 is TGTGCCAGCAGCCCCAGGAGGGATACTAGCACAGATACGCAGTATTTT.

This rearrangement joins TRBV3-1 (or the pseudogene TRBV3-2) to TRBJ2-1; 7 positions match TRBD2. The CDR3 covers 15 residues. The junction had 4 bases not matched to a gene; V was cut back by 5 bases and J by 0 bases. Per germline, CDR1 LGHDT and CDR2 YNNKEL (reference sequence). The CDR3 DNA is TGTGCCAGCAGCTTAAGCGGGGCCTCCTACAATGAGCAGTTCTTC. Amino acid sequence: CASSLSGASYNEQFF.

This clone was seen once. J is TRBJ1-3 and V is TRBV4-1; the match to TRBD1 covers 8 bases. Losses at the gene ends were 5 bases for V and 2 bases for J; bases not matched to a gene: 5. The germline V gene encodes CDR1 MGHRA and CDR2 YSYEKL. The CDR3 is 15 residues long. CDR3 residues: CASSGTGVTGNTIYF. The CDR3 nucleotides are TGCGCCAGCAGCGGGACAGGCGTAACTGGAAACACCATATATTTT.